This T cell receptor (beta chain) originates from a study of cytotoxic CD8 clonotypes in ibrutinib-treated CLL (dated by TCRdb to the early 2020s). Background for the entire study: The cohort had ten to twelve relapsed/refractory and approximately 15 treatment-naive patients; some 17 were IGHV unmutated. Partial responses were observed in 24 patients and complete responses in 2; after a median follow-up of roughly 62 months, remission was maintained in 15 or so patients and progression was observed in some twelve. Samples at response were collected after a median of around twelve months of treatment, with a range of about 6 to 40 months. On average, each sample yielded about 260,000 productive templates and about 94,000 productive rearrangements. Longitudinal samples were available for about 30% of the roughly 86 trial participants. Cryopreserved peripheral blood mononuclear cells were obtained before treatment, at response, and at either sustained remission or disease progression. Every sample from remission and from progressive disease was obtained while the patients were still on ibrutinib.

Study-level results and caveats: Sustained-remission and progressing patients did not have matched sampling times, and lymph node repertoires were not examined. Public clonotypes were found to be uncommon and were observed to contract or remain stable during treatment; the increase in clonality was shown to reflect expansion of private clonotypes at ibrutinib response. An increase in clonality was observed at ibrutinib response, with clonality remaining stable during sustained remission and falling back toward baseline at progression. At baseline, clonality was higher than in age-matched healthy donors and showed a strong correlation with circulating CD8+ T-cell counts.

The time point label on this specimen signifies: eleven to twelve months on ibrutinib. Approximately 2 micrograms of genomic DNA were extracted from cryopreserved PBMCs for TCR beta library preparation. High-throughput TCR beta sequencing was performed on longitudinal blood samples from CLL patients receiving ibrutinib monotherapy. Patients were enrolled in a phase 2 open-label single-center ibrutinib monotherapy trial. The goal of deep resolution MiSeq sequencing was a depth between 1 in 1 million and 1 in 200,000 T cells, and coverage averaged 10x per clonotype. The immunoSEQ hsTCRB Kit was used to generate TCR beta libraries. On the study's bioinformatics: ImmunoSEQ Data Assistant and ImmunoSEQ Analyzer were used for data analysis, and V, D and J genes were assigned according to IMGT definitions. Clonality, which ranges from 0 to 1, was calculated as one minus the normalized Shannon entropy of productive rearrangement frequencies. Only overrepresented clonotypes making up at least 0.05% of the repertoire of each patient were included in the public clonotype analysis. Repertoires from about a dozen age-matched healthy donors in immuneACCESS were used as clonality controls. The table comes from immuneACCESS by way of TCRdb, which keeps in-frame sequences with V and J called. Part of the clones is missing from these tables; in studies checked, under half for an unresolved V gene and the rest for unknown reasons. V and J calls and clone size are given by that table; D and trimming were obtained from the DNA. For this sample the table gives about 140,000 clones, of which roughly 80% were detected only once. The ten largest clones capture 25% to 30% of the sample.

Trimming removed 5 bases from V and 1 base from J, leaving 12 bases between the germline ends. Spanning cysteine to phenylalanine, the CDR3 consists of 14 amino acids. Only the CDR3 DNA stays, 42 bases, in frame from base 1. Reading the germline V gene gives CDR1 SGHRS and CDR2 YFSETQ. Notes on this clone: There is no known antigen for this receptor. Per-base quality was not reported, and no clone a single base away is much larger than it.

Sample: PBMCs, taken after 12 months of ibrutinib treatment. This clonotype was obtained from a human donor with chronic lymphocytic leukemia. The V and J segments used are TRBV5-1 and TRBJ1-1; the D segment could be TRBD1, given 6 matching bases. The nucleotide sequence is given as TGCGCCAGCAGGGTACAGGGATCGAACACTGAAGCTTTCTTT. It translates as CASRVQGSNTEAFF.